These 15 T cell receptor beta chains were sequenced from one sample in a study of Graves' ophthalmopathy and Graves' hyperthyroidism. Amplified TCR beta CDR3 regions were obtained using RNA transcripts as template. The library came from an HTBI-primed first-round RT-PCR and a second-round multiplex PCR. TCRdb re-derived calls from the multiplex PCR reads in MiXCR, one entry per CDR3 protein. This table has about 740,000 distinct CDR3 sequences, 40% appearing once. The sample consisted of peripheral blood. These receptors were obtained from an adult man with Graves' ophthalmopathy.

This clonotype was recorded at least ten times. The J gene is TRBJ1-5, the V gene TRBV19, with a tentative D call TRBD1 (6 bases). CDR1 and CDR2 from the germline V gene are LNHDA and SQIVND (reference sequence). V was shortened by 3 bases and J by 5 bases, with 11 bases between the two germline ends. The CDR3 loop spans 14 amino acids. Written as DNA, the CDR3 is TGTGCCAGTAGTATGGGGGGCGTTTATCAGCCCCAGCATTTT. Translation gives CASSMGGVYQPQHF.

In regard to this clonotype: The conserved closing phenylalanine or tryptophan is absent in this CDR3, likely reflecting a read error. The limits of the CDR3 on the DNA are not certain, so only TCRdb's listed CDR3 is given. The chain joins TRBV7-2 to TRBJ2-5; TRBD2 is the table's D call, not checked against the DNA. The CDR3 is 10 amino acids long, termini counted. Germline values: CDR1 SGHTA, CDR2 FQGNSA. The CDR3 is CASSWTSGSL.

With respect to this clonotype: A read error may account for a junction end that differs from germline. CDR3 amino acids: CATSRGDDSANRPFNRPQHF. The CDR3, as DNA: TGTGCCACCAGCAGAGGCGACGACAGCGCGAACAGACCCTTTAATCGGCCCCAGCATTTT. The chain employs TRBV15 and TRBJ1-5; possibly TRBD1 for D (5 bases). Per germline, CDR1 LNHNV and CDR2 YYDKDF (reference sequence). The CDR3 spans 20 residues.

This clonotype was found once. The CDR3 region is CASSLFRGYSKLFF. CDR3 nucleotide sequence: TGTGCCAGCAGTCTATTTCGGGGGTACTCGAAGCTGTTTTTT. The gene calls are TRBV28 and TRBJ1-4, with D perhaps TRBD1 (5 bases). The length of the CDR3 is 14 residues. In germline, CDR1 is MDHEN, CDR2 SYDVKM. V was trimmed by 5 bases and J by 14 bases, leaving 21 bases between them.

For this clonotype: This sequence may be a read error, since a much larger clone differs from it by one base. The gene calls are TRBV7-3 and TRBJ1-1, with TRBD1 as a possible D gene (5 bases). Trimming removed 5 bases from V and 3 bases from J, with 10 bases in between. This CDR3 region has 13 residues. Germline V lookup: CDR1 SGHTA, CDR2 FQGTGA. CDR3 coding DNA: TGTGCCAGCAGCCGGGACGGCGACACTGAAGCTTTCTTT. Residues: CASSRDGDTEAFF.

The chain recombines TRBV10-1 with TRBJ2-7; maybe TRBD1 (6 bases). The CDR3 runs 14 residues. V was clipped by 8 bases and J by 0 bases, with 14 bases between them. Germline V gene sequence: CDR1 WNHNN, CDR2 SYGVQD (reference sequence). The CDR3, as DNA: TGCGCCAGCTCAGACAGGATAAACTCCTACGAGCAGTACTTC. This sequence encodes CASSDRINSYEQYF.

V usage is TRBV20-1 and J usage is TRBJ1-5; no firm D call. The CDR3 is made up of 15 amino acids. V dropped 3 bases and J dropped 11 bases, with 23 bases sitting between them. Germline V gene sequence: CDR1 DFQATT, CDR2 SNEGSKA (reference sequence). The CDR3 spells CSASPGGPGGETQHF. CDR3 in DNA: TGCAGTGCTAGCCCTGGAGGGCCGGGTGGAGAGACCCAGCATTTT.

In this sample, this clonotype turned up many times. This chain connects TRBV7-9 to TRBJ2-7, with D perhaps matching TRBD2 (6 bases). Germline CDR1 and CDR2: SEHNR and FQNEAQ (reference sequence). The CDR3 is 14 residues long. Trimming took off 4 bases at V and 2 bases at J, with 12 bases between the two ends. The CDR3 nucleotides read TGTGCCAGCAGCTCGGGACTTCTTACCTACGAGCAGTACTTC. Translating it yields CASSSGLLTYEQYF.

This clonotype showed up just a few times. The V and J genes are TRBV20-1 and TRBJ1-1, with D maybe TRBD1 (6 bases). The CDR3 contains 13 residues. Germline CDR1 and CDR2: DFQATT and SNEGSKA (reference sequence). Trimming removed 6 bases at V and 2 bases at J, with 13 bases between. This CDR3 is CSARGGKNTEAFF. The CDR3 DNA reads TGCAGTGCCCGCGGGGGCAAAAACACTGAAGCTTTCTTT.

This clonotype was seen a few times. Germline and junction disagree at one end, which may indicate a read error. DNA of the CDR3: TGTGCCAGCAGCTTGTTATGGGGGAGCTCCTACGAGCAGTACTTC. Translating gives CASSLLWGSSYEQYF. The gene calls are TRBV5-1 and TRBJ2-7, with D perhaps given as TRBD1 or TRBD2 (5 bases each). CDR1 and CDR2 (germline): SGHRS, YFSETQ. The CDR3 consists of 15 residues.

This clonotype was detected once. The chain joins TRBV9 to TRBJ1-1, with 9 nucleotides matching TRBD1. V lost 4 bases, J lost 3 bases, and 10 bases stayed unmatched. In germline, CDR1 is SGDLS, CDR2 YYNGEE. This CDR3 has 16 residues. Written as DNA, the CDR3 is TGTGCCAGCAGCACGGGGACAGGGTCCGGGGACACTGAAGCTTTCTTT. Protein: CASSTGTGSGDTEAFF.

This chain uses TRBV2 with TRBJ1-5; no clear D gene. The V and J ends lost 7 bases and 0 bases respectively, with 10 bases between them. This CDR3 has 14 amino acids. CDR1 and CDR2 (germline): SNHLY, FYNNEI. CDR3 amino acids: CASMAGHSNQPQHF. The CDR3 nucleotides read TGTGCCAGCATGGCAGGCCATAGCAATCAGCCCCAGCATTTT.

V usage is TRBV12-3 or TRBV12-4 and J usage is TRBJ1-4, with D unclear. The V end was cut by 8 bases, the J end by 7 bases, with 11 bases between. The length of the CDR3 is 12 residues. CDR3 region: CASCEESEKLFF. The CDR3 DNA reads TGTGCCAGCTGCGAGGAGAGTGAAAAACTGTTTTTT.

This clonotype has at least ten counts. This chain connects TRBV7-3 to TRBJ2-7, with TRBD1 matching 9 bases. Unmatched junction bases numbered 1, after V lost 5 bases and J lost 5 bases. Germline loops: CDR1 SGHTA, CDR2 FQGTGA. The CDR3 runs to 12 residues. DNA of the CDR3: TGTGCCAGCAGCCGGACAGGGGACGAGCAGTACTTC. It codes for CASSRTGDEQYF.

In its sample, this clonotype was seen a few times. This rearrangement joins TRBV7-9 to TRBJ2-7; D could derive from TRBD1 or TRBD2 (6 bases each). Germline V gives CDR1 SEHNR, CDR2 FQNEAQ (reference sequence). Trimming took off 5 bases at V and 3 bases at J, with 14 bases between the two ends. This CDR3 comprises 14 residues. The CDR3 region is CASSDGGGYYEQYF. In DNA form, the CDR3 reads TGTGCCAGCAGCGACGGGGGCGGGTACTACGAGCAGTACTTC.